The next 20 T cell receptor beta chains were all read from a single sample in a study of OX40 agonist ivuxolimab in advanced cancers. Generated by immunoSEQ multiplex PCR, the TCRdb table keeps only in-frame clones and is missing some. The sample has approximately 70,000 clones; about 85% are singletons. Source: CD4+ or CD8+ T cells sorted from blood, taken in a trial of the OX40 agonist ivuxolimab. These receptor sequences come from an adult with an advanced solid tumor such as melanoma, head and neck, liver or kidney cancer.

The chain uses TRBV5-6 and TRBJ2-7; D unresolved. Germline V gives CDR1 SGHDT, CDR2 YYEEEE. CDR3 size: 14 residues. Deletions cut 0 bases from V and 3 bases from J, with 10 bases between. In DNA, the CDR3 is TGTGCCAGCAGCTTGGTTGGCCAGGTCTACGAGCAGTACTTC. It encodes CASSLVGQVYEQYF.

The chain joins TRBV30 to TRBJ2-7, with TRBD2 as a possible D gene (5 bases). CDR1 GTSNPN and CDR2 SVGIG come from the germline V gene (reference sequence). The V gene lost 2 bases and the J gene lost 3 bases, with 14 bases spanning the gap. The CDR3 spans 14 residues. The CDR3 sequence is CAWSQLRTDYEQYF. The CDR3, as DNA: TGTGCCTGGAGTCAACTCCGGACTGACTACGAGCAGTACTTC.

This rearrangement joins TRBV11-2 to TRBJ1-6; D gene uncertain. This CDR3 is 14 amino acids long. CDR1 and CDR2 from the germline V gene are SGHAT and FQNNGV. V shed 1 base and J shed 5 bases, with 6 bases lying between them. CDR3 loop: CASSLGRNNSPLHF. CDR3 coding DNA: TGTGCCAGCAGCTTAGGGCGGAATAATTCACCCCTCCACTTT.

V and J are TRBV7-8 and TRBJ2-5, with TRBD2 matching 8 bases. Near its end, the DNA agrees better with TRBJ2-7, so the J call may be wrong. Germline values: CDR1 SGHVS, CDR2 FQNEAQ. This CDR3 has 15 amino acids. CDR3 DNA sequence: TGTGCCAGCAGCCCCGGGCGGGGGGCTACCTACGAGCAGTACTTC. Residues: CASSPGRGATYEQYF.

The sample holds a few counts of this clone. The chain uses TRBV6-6 and TRBJ1-4; the D is unclear. CDR1 and CDR2 (germline): MNHNY, SVGAGI (reference sequence). V lost 7 bases, J lost 6 bases, and 9 bases lay in between. This CDR3 comprises 12 residues. CDR3 in DNA: TGTGCCAGCAAGAGGGCGGATGAAAAACTGTTTTTT. It codes for CASKRADEKLFF.

V is TRBV7-8 and J is TRBJ2-3, with 14 bases lining up with TRBD2. With V trimmed by 5 bases and J by 4 bases, 2 bases remained unmatched. The germline gives CDR1 SGHVS, CDR2 FQNEAQ. The CDR3 sequence is 15 residues long. The CDR3: CASSGTSGSSDTQYF. DNA of the CDR3: TGTGCCAGCAGCGGGACTAGCGGGAGTTCAGATACGCAGTATTTT.

V is TRBV11-2 and J is TRBJ2-1; D unresolved. The CDR3 extends over 16 amino acids. Trimming left V 1 base short and J 0 bases short, with 10 bases between. Germline-derived CDR1 and CDR2 are SGHAT and FQNNGV. The DNA for the CDR3 is TGTGCCAGCAGCTTAGGTCTGCGTAGCTCCTACAATGAGCAGTTCTTC. Its translation: CASSLGLRSSYNEQFF.

This chain joins TRBV9 and TRBJ2-3, with D tentatively TRBD1 or TRBD2 (6 bases each). V was trimmed by 0 bases and J by 8 bases, leaving 7 bases between them. Germline CDR1 is SGDLS and CDR2 is YYNGEE. This CDR3 has 12 residues. The CDR3: CASSVEGGTQYF. Here the CDR3 DNA reads TGTGCCAGCAGCGTAGAGGGGGGTACGCAGTATTTT.

V is TRBV5-6 and J is TRBJ2-7, with TRBD2 as a possible D gene (5 bases). Deletions cut 0 bases from V and 0 bases from J, with 10 bases between. This CDR3 region has 15 residues. The germline gives CDR1 SGHDT, CDR2 YYEEEE. The CDR3 nucleotides read TGTGCCAGCAGCTTGGCCGGCGGGCTCTCCTACGAGCAGTACTTC. Protein sequence: CASSLAGGLSYEQYF.

The chain carries TRBV15 and TRBJ2-4; 8 bases are a match to TRBD2. This CDR3 has 19 amino acids. Trimming removed 3 bases from V and 0 bases from J; junction bases left unmatched: 13. The V gene's germline CDR1 is LNHNV and CDR2 YYDKDF (reference sequence). The CDR3 DNA sequence: TGTGCCACCAGCAGCAGAAGGGGACTAGGGACCATAGCCAAAAACATTCAGTACTTC. Translated, it gives CATSSRRGLGTIAKNIQYF.

The rearrangement uses TRBV5-1 and TRBJ2-3; D call uncertain. This CDR3 contains 12 residues. CDR1 and CDR2 from the germline V gene are SGHRS and YFSETQ. The V end was cut by 4 bases, the J end by 2 bases, with 5 bases between. The CDR3 here is CASSMSTDTQYF. In nucleotides, the CDR3 is TGCGCCAGCAGCATGTCCACAGATACGCAGTATTTT.

The chain employs TRBV25-1 and TRBJ2-7, with unresolved D. The CDR3 length is 11 residues. The germline V and J ends were trimmed by 4 bases and 5 bases, with 6 bases remaining between them. Looked up from germline, CDR1 is MGHDK and CDR2 is SYGVNS. The CDR3 nucleotides are TGTGCCAGCAGTGCTCGGGACGAGCAGTACTTC. The encoded protein is CASSARDEQYF.

The chain carries TRBV5-1 and TRBJ2-7; weak D call: TRBD1 (7 bases). Germline V gene data show CDR1 as SGHRS and CDR2 as YFSETQ. V lost 7 bases and J 0 bases, leaving 20 bases between the germline ends. The CDR3 has 16 amino acids. CDR3 sequence (DNA): TGCGCCAGCGCCGAGGGGCAGGGGGGAAGCTCCTACGAGCAGTACTTC. Translated, it gives CASAEGQGGSSYEQYF. Together with reference TRBV5-1 and TRBJ2-7, the CDR3 gives the full variable domain: KAGVTQTPRYLIKTRGQQVTLSCSPISGHRSVSWYQQTPGQGLQFLFEYFSETQRNKGNFPGRFSGRQFSNSRSEMNVSTLELGDSALYLCASAEGQGGSSYEQYFGPGTRLTVT.

As concerns this clone: Other DNA sequences in the same sample also yield this CDR3. The chain carries TRBV5-1 and TRBJ2-5; D gene uncertain. The CDR3 contains 11 residues. The germline CDR1 and CDR2 sequences are SGHRS and YFSETQ. Trimming shortened V by 2 bases and J by 3 bases, and 2 bases separated the two germline ends. This CDR3 reads CASSLEETQYF. CDR3 DNA sequence: TGCGCCAGCAGCTTAGAAGAGACCCAGTACTTC.

The chain combines TRBV6-5 with TRBJ2-1; TRBD2 matches at 10 bases. This CDR3 spans 15 amino acids. In germline, CDR1 is MNHEY, CDR2 SVGAGI. V dropped 6 bases and J dropped 4; count of bases not matched to a gene: 6. The CDR3 loop is CASRTWTSGYNEQFF. Here the CDR3 DNA reads TGTGCCAGCAGAACTTGGACTAGCGGATACAATGAGCAGTTCTTC.

V gene TRBV6-6 combines with J gene TRBJ1-1; D might be TRBD1 (5 bases). The germline V and J ends were trimmed by 8 bases and 1 base, with 14 bases remaining between them. This CDR3 has 14 amino acids. The germline CDR1 and CDR2 sequences are MNHNY and SVGAGI (reference sequence). CDR3 amino acids: CASSIPGENTEAFF. CDR3 coding DNA: TGTGCCAGCTCAATTCCGGGGGAGAACACTGAAGCTTTCTTT.

The chain couples TRBV7-2 to TRBJ1-5; 11 nucleotides match TRBD1. From germline, CDR1 is SGHTA and CDR2 FQGNSA. Trimming at V came to 4 bases and at J to 5 bases, leaving 4 bases not matched to a gene. The CDR3 is 15 residues long. Here the CDR3 DNA reads TGTGCCAGCAGCTCGGGACAGGGGGGTTATCAGCCCCAGCATTTT. Its translation: CASSSGQGGYQPQHF.

This chain connects TRBV6-5 to TRBJ2-3; D call uncertain. In germline, CDR1 is MNHEY, CDR2 SVGAGI. V gave up 3 bases and J gave up 2 bases, with 12 bases separating them. CDR3 length: 15 amino acids. DNA for the CDR3: TGTGCCAGCAGTTATGCACCACAAGTCACAGATACGCAGTATTTT. It is translated as CASSYAPQVTDTQYF.

The rearrangement joins TRBV30 to TRBJ1-2; D ambiguous. This CDR3 is built from 14 residues. The germline gives CDR1 GTSNPN, CDR2 SVGIG (reference sequence). The V gene lost 1 base and the J gene lost 2 bases, with 11 bases spanning the gap. The CDR3 DNA sequence: TGTGCCTGGAGTGGCCGTCCCTTAAACTATGGCTACACCTTC. It encodes CAWSGRPLNYGYTF.

This clone was observed once. V usage is TRBV5-1 and J usage is TRBJ2-5, with D perhaps TRBD1 or TRBD2 (5 bases each). From germline, CDR1 is SGHRS and CDR2 YFSETQ. The V gene lost 4 bases and the J gene lost 4 bases, with 14 bases spanning the gap. This CDR3 region has 14 residues. CDR3 amino acids: CASSLGTPGETQYF. The CDR3 coding sequence is TGCGCCAGCAGCCTAGGGACCCCTGGAGAGACCCAGTACTTC. Combining the CDR3 with reference TRBV5-1 and TRBJ2-5 gives the whole variable domain KAGVTQTPRYLIKTRGQQVTLSCSPISGHRSVSWYQQTPGQGLQFLFEYFSETQRNKGNFPGRFSGRQFSNSRSEMNVSTLELGDSALYLCASSLGTPGETQYFGPGTRLLVL.